A single T cell receptor (beta chain) is shown here with its context. TCRdb re-called the reads through MiXCR, storing one row per CDR3 protein. The sample has hundreds of thousands of distinct CDR3 sequences; 20% to 25% are singletons. This record comes from a study of T cell repertoires in cytomegalovirus infection. Trimming removed 0 bases at V and 0 bases at J, with 8 bases between. CDR3 length: 15 amino acids. Germline CDR1 SGHRS, CDR2 YFSETQ. This chain connects TRBV5-1 to TRBJ2-3, with a tentative D call TRBD2 (5 bases). The sequence was obtained from a human donor in good health (CMV status not recorded). Some clones in this sample may be carry-over from other donors' samples. Sequencing input: CD8+ T cells from PBMCs. The CDR3 sequence: CASSLAWTSTDTQYF. As DNA, the CDR3 is TGCGCCAGCAGCTTGGCCTGGACTAGCACAGATACGCAGTATTTT. Complete variable domain (other parts from reference TRBV5-1 and TRBJ2-3): KAGVTQTPRYLIKTRGQQVTLSCSPISGHRSVSWYQQTPGQGLQFLFEYFSETQRNKGNFPGRFSGRQFSNSRSEMNVSTLELGDSALYLCASSLAWTSTDTQYFGPGTRLTVL.